This record concerns one T cell receptor (beta chain) sequence. Germline loops: CDR1 SGHRS, CDR2 YFSETQ. The CDR3 consists of 15 residues. V lost 3 bases to trimming and J lost 5 bases; unmatched junction nucleotides: 7. Data came from immunoSEQ multiplex PCR; TCRdb stores just in-frame clones and leaves some out. The table has about 100,000 clones, over 80% seen once; the top ten hold approximately 0.88%. This sample is drawn from a study of PD-L1 blockade in urothelial cancer. Study details: Once treatment had started, blood was analyzed at 3 weeks (second dose) and again at 6 weeks.

Urothelial carcinoma affected the patients, and it was locally advanced or metastatic. Sequences were derived from PBMCs, sampled around atezolizumab (anti-PD-L1) treatment. This sequence was found in an elderly woman with urothelial cancer. The chain joins TRBV5-1 to TRBJ1-4, with TRBD1 matching over 7 bases. CDR3 sequence reads: CASSSRQGGNEKLFF. The CDR3 coding sequence is TGCGCCAGCAGCTCCCGACAGGGCGGAAATGAAAAACTGTTTTTT. The full variable domain, in which reference TRBV5-1 and TRBJ1-4 provide the parts outside the CDR3, is KAGVTQTPRYLIKTRGQQVTLSCSPISGHRSVSWYQQTPGQGLQFLFEYFSETQRNKGNFPGRFSGRQFSNSRSEMNVSTLELGDSALYLCASSSRQGGNEKLFFGSGTQLSVL.